This passage covers 31 T cell receptor beta chains from one sample sequenced in a study of technical replicates of blood from a handful of donors (dated 2017 in TCRdb). The library was generated by the immunoSEQ multiplex PCR assay. TCRdb holds this immuneACCESS table with in-frame rearrangements only. Some clones are missing; in checked studies, unresolved V genes explain under half, and the rest has no known cause. This sample holds tens of thousands of clones; 90% to 97% were observed only once. Of the sample, roughly 0.36% falls within the top ten clones. Sample: T cells isolated from PBMCs. The source of these receptors is a human donor in good health.

The gene calls are TRBV2 and TRBJ2-2; tentative D call: TRBD2 (5 bases). Trimming cost V 6 bases and J 6 bases, with 20 bases left between them. Germline CDR1 reads SNHLY; CDR2 reads FYNNEI. This CDR3 comprises 16 residues. In nucleotides, the CDR3 is TGTGCCAGCAGCGCCGTACCCCCTAGCTGGGCCGGGGAGCTGTTTTTT. It is translated as CASSAVPPSWAGELFF.

J is TRBJ1-2 and V is TRBV27, with a possible D match to TRBD1 (5 bases). V lost 4 bases, J lost 9 bases, and 18 bases lay in between. Germline assignment: CDR1 MNHEY and CDR2 SMNVEV (reference sequence). CDR3 length: 14 residues. The CDR3 sequence is CASSSLGGGRSYTF. CDR3 in DNA: TGTGCCAGCAGTTCTCTGGGGGGAGGGAGGAGCTACACCTTC.

The chain is built from TRBV30 and TRBJ2-7; 12 bases fit TRBD2. CDR1 and CDR2 from the germline V gene are GTSNPN and SVGIG (reference sequence). Losses at the gene ends were 2 bases for V and 5 bases for J; bases not matched to a gene: 7. CDR3 length equals 15 residues. This chain's CDR3 is CAWSQLAGGYNEQYF. For the CDR3, the DNA is TGTGCCTGGAGTCAACTAGCGGGAGGCTACAACGAGCAGTACTTC.

The chain is built from TRBV4-1 and TRBJ2-5; perhaps TRBD2 as D (7 bases). The V and J ends lost 0 bases and 5 bases respectively, with 16 bases between them. CDR1 MGHRA and CDR2 YSYEKL come from the germline V gene. This CDR3 comprises 16 residues. The CDR3 here is CASSQDNLGGRETQYF. As DNA, the CDR3 is TGCGCCAGCAGCCAAGATAATCTGGGGGGGCGGGAGACCCAGTACTTC.

This chain connects TRBV15 to TRBJ2-1; the D gene is possibly TRBD2 (6 bases). V was trimmed by 4 bases and J by 7 bases, leaving 17 bases between them. The CDR3 length is 15 residues. The germline V gene has CDR1 LNHNV and CDR2 YYDKDF (reference sequence). For the CDR3, the DNA is TGTGCCACCAGCAACGATACGGGAGATTTTAATGAGCAGTTCTTC. Its protein is CATSNDTGDFNEQFF.

This rearrangement joins TRBV6-6 to TRBJ1-2; the match to TRBD1 covers 10 bases. The CDR3 is made up of 16 amino acids. J lost 4 bases, V lost 9 bases, and 14 bases had no gene match. Germline CDR1 and CDR2: MNHNY and SVGAGI (reference sequence). In nucleotides, the CDR3 is TGTGCCAGTCTTGACCGGGACAGGGGTCCCCTCTATGGCTACACCTTC. Protein sequence: CASLDRDRGPLYGYTF.

The sample holds a few counts of this clone. This chain connects TRBV2 to TRBJ2-7; 7 bases fit TRBD1. Germline V gives CDR1 SNHLY, CDR2 FYNNEI. V lost 5 bases and J lost 0; bases outside the gene matches: 4. This CDR3 is 14 amino acids long. In DNA form, the CDR3 reads TGTGCCAGCAGTTCAGGACAGGTCTCCTACGAGCAGTACTTC. This gives the protein CASSSGQVSYEQYF. The full variable domain, its missing parts supplied by reference TRBV2 and TRBJ2-7, is EPEVTQTPSHQVTQMGQEVILRCVPISNHLYFYWYRQILGQKVEFLVSFYNNEISEKSEIFDDQFSVERPDGSNFTLKIRSTKLEDSAMYFCASSSGQVSYEQYFGPGTRLTVT.

V is TRBV10-3 and J is TRBJ2-7, with 7 bases fitting TRBD1. The CDR3 extends over 13 amino acids. Germline V gene sequence: CDR1 ENHRY, CDR2 SYGVKD. Germline trimming cut 9 bases from V and 1 base from J; bases unmatched to any gene: 6. The CDR3 here is CAIRDSQSYEQYF. Written as DNA, the CDR3 is TGTGCCATACGGGACAGCCAGTCCTACGAGCAGTACTTC.

The J gene is TRBJ2-1, the V gene TRBV9; 7 bases agree with TRBD2. The CDR3 length is 14 residues. Looked up from germline, CDR1 is SGDLS and CDR2 is YYNGEE. V dropped 7 bases and J dropped 10; count of bases not matched to a gene: 14. CDR3 nucleotides: TGTGCCAGCTCCCCCAGCGGGAACCTAAGGGAGCAGTTCTTC. Translating gives CASSPSGNLREQFF.

This clone was picked up a small number of times. CDR3 sequence reads: CASSFGTDGRQPQHF. CDR3 nucleotides: TGTGCCAGTAGTTTCGGGACAGATGGGCGACAGCCCCAGCATTTT. The genes are TRBV19 and TRBJ1-5; 7 bases agree with TRBD1. Germline CDR1 LNHDA, CDR2 SQIVND (reference sequence). The V gene end was trimmed by 5 bases and the J gene end by 7 bases; junction bases not matched to a gene: 11. This CDR3 region has 15 residues.

The chain is built from TRBV11-2 and TRBJ2-7, with D tentatively TRBD1 (6 bases). Germline V gene sequence: CDR1 SGHAT, CDR2 FQNNGV. V lost 5 bases and J 6 bases, leaving 14 bases between the germline ends. This CDR3 region has 13 residues. The chain's CDR3 is CASSIIQGPEQYF. For the CDR3, the DNA is TGTGCCAGCAGCATCATACAGGGTCCCGAGCAGTACTTC.

This clone showed up just once. The chain joins TRBV27 to TRBJ2-7; no clear D gene. The CDR3 is 11 amino acids. Germline lookup yields CDR1 MNHEY and CDR2 SMNVEV (reference sequence). Trimming shortened V by 6 bases and J by 0 bases, and 3 bases separated the two germline ends. The CDR3 DNA is TGTGCCAGCAGGAGCTCCTACGAGCAGTACTTC. It yields the protein CASRSSYEQYF.

Of note for this clone: Other DNA variants within this sample encode the same CDR3. For the CDR3, the DNA is TGTGCCAGTAGTTGGACAGATTCCTACGAGCAGTACTTC. It is translated as CASSWTDSYEQYF. The chain couples TRBV19 to TRBJ2-7, with a possible D match to TRBD1 (6 bases). V was cut by 5 bases and J by 1 base, with 9 bases left in between. Germline V gives CDR1 LNHDA, CDR2 SQIVND (reference sequence). This CDR3 comprises 13 residues.

This clone was counted a single time. The J gene is TRBJ2-1, the V gene TRBV9; 12 bases map to TRBD1. The V gene end was trimmed by 3 bases and the J gene end by 7 bases; junction bases not matched to a gene: 5. This CDR3 has 15 amino acids. Per the germline V gene, CDR1 is SGDLS and CDR2 is YYNGEE. The DNA for the CDR3 is TGTGCCAGCAGCGACCGGGACAGGGGGCGGAATGAGCAGTTCTTC. Residues: CASSDRDRGRNEQFF.

The V call is TRBV19, the J call TRBJ1-1, with TRBD1 as a possible D gene (6 bases). V was pared by 4 bases and J by 5 bases, with 11 bases between. Germline CDR1 and CDR2: LNHDA and SQIVND (reference sequence). The CDR3 contains 13 residues. CDR3 region: CASSTTGRTEAFF. The CDR3 DNA reads as TGTGCCAGTAGTACCACAGGGCGGACTGAAGCTTTCTTT.

The chain combines TRBV9 with TRBJ2-5, with a possible D match to TRBD2 (6 bases). The CDR3 loop spans 15 amino acids. CDR1 is SGDLS, CDR2 YYNGEE, per germline. V was shortened by 0 bases and J by 5 bases, with 14 bases between the two germline ends. CDR3 nucleotide sequence: TGTGCCAGCAGCGTAGGGTGGGGGGAGTTCGAGACCCAGTACTTC. Encoded protein: CASSVGWGEFETQYF.

The CDR3 nucleotides read TGTGCCAGCAGTGAAGCGGGAGGAGTCCTGGAGACCCAGTACTTC. Translated, it gives CASSEAGGVLETQYF. This chain joins TRBV2 and TRBJ2-5; D might be TRBD2 (6 bases). Trimming took off 0 bases at V and 5 bases at J, with 13 bases between the two ends. Germline V lookup: CDR1 SNHLY, CDR2 FYNNEI. The CDR3 is 15 amino acids.

The chain employs TRBV29-1 and TRBJ2-2, with D hard to call. The V and J ends lost 2 bases and 1 base respectively, with 8 bases between them. The CDR3 is made up of 14 amino acids. The germline CDR1 and CDR2 sequences are SQVTM and ANQGSEA. CDR3 region: CSVEPLQNTGELFF. The CDR3 nucleotides read TGCAGCGTTGAACCACTACAGAACACCGGGGAGCTGTTTTTT.

The rearrangement links TRBV7-2 to TRBJ1-1; no reliable D call. The V end was cut by 5 bases, the J end by 1 base, with 11 bases between. The length of the CDR3 is 14 residues. Germline V lookup: CDR1 SGHTA, CDR2 FQGNSA. Written as DNA, the CDR3 is TGTGCCAGCAGCGGAGGGATTTCGAACACTGAAGCTTTCTTT. It translates to CASSGGISNTEAFF.

This rearrangement joins TRBV10-2 to TRBJ2-1, with D perhaps TRBD1 (6 bases). Trimming stripped 10 bases from V and 7 bases from J, with 11 bases between. The CDR3 extends over 11 amino acids. Per germline, CDR1 WSHSY and CDR2 SAAADI. CDR3 region: CAIKGGNEQFF. The CDR3 nucleotides are TGCGCCATCAAAGGGGGAAATGAGCAGTTCTTC.

This chain links TRBV27 with TRBJ2-7, with 7 bases lining up with TRBD2. With 4 bases clipped from V and 3 bases from J, the junction kept 6 bases outside the gene matches. The CDR3 is 14 residues long. CDR1 is MNHEY and CDR2 is SMNVEV in the germline V gene (reference sequence). CDR3 protein: CASSSGASGYEQYF. The CDR3 DNA reads as TGTGCCAGCAGTTCCGGGGCTAGCGGCTACGAGCAGTACTTC.

This chain uses TRBV5-6 with TRBJ2-7; 11 bases agree with TRBD2. CDR1 and CDR2 from the germline V gene are SGHDT and YYEEEE. The V gene end was trimmed by 4 bases and the J gene end by 5 bases; junction bases not matched to a gene: 8. The CDR3 is 15 residues long. This CDR3 reads CASSPATSGIHEQYF. As DNA, the CDR3 is TGTGCCAGCAGCCCAGCGACTAGCGGGATCCACGAGCAGTACTTC.

The chain links TRBV5-4 to TRBJ2-7; 7 bases map to TRBD2. The J segment lost 6 bases and the V segment lost 1 base, leaving 7 bases of the junction unmatched. The CDR3 loop spans 14 amino acids. CDR1 SGHNT and CDR2 YYREEE come from the germline V gene (reference sequence). The CDR3 DNA sequence: TGTGCCAGCAGCTTGCGTCTAGCGGAGAGCGAGCAGTACTTC. It translates to CASSLRLAESEQYF.

The rearrangement links TRBV5-6 to TRBJ2-5; 7 bases are a match to TRBD2. Germline CDR1 is SGHDT and CDR2 is YYEEEE. V lost 0 bases to trimming and J lost 4 bases; unmatched junction nucleotides: 3. The CDR3 contains 14 residues. The DNA for the CDR3 is TGTGCCAGCAGCTTGGTAGGCGGGAGAGAGACCCAGTACTTC. Protein product: CASSLVGGRETQYF.

The chain carries TRBV9 and TRBJ2-1; TRBD2 matches at 8 bases. Germline V gene data show CDR1 as SGDLS and CDR2 as YYNGEE. CDR3 size: 17 residues. Trimming took 4 bases from V and 0 from J; bases not matched to a gene: 9. CDR3 protein: CASSHPLAGSSYNEQFF. The CDR3 bases are TGTGCCAGCAGCCACCCCCTAGCGGGTAGCTCCTACAATGAGCAGTTCTTC.

The rearrangement uses TRBV28 and TRBJ2-7, with TRBD2 matching over 8 bases. CDR3 size: 14 residues. V dropped 4 bases and J dropped 8; count of bases not matched to a gene: 10. Germline CDR1 reads MDHEN; CDR2 reads SYDVKM. CDR3 in DNA: TGTGCCAGCAGTTCGGGAGGGAGGGCCGGAAAGCAGTACTTC. It yields the protein CASSSGGRAGKQYF. Based on the CDR3 plus reference TRBV28 and TRBJ2-7, the full variable domain is DVKVTQSSRYLVKRTGEKVFLECVQDMDHENMFWYRQDPGLGLRLIYFSYDVKMKEKGDIPEGYSVSREKKERFSLILESASTNQTSMYLCASSSGGRAGKQYFGPGTRLTVT.

The chain employs TRBV5-1 and TRBJ1-3, with unresolved D. In germline, CDR1 is SGHRS, CDR2 YFSETQ. This CDR3 has 16 amino acids. The germline V and J ends were trimmed by 1 base and 0 bases, with 11 bases remaining between them. This CDR3 is CASSLSQAVSGNTIYF. As DNA, the CDR3 is TGCGCCAGCAGCTTGTCTCAGGCCGTCTCTGGAAACACCATATATTTT.

The CDR3 sequence is CASIPRGLSTDTQYF. CDR3 nucleotides: TGTGCCAGCATCCCTCGTGGGCTTAGCACAGATACGCAGTATTTT. The chain links TRBV6-6 to TRBJ2-3, with D hard to call. Trimming pared 7 bases from V and 0 bases from J, leaving 14 bases between. Germline V gives CDR1 MNHNY, CDR2 SVGAGI (reference sequence). The CDR3 is made up of 15 amino acids.

V and J are TRBV7-2 and TRBJ2-5, with TRBD2 matching 10 bases. This CDR3 contains 17 residues. Germline V gives CDR1 SGHTA, CDR2 FQGNSA. The V segment lost 7 bases and the J segment 3 bases; nucleotides outside the gene matches: 14. The chain's CDR3 is CASTSVSSGSTKETQYF. The CDR3, as DNA: TGTGCCAGCACCTCTGTGTCTAGCGGGAGTACTAAAGAGACCCAGTACTTC.

The chain is built from TRBV4-3 and TRBJ2-1; no clear D. There are 16 residues in the CDR3. From germline, CDR1 is LGHNA and CDR2 YSLEER. V was trimmed by 1 base and J by 0 bases, leaving 10 bases between them. The DNA of the CDR3 is TGCGCCAGCAGCCAAGTTATTCCGAGCTCCTACAATGAGCAGTTCTTC. As protein: CASSQVIPSSYNEQFF.

The J gene is TRBJ1-2, the V gene TRBV19; TRBD1 aligns across 8 bases. The CDR3 is 15 residues long. The trim removed 6 bases at V and 4 bases at J, leaving 10 bases unmatched. Germline-derived CDR1 and CDR2 are LNHDA and SQIVND (reference sequence). The CDR3 DNA follows: TGTGCCAGTAGACAGGGGGTAATCCTGCGCTATGGCTACACCTTC. Translating it yields CASRQGVILRYGYTF.